This TCR beta chain was observed in a study of cytomegalovirus exposure and HLA in healthy donors. Using immunoSEQ multiplex PCR, the repertoire was profiled, and TCRdb retains in-frame clones only, with some absent. The data show roughly 190,000 clones, more than 75% seen once. Germline CDR1 and CDR2: LNHDA and SQIVND (reference sequence). This CDR3 spans 14 amino acids. V lost 2 bases and J lost 6, with 11 bases in between. Sequencing used PBMCs. The source of this sequence is a woman aged 18-29 years in good health and CMV-seronegative. The chain employs TRBV19 and TRBJ2-1, with D perhaps matching TRBD1 (6 bases). CDR3 sequence: CASSINRDFNEQFF. Here the CDR3 DNA reads TGTGCCAGTAGTATAAACAGGGATTTCAATGAGCAGTTCTTC.